This is a list of T cell receptor beta chains from one sample in a study of PD-1 blockade in classical Hodgkin lymphoma. Libraries were prepared by immunoSEQ multiplex PCR; TCRdb keeps only in-frame clonotypes and omits some of them. The profile shows over 15,000 clones, about three quarters of them singletons. The sequencing used peripheral blood mononuclear cells (PBMCs), collected before the fourth cycle of nivolumab. All receptors derive from a human donor with classical Hodgkin lymphoma. CDR3s include the opening cysteine and the closing phenylalanine or tryptophan. A D gene is named only where the DNA matches it firmly. The size entry is marked missing in some rows and otherwise reads once, few, many or a size class.

d_call,v_call,clone_size,j_call,cdr3_nt,cdr3_aa
NA,TRBV7-8,once,TRBJ1-6,TGTGCCAGCAGCTTGGGTTCACCCCTCCACTTT,CASSLGSPLHF
NA,TRBV7-2,NA,TRBJ2-5,TGTGCCAGCAGCCACGGGGAGACCCAGTACTTC,CASSHGETQYF
NA,TRBV9,NA,TRBJ2-3,TGTGCCAGCAGCTCACTCCGCGGGGCTAGCACAGATACGCAGTATTTT,CASSSLRGASTDTQYF
NA,TRBV30,NA,TRBJ1-1,TGTGCCTGGAGTGTACGGGTGGGCACTGAAGCTTTCTTT,CAWSVRVGTEAFF
TRBD1,TRBV5-1,NA,TRBJ1-4,TGCGCCAGCAGCTCTGGGACAGCCCCTCTTCGGAATGAAAAACTGTTTTTT,CASSSGTAPLRNEKLFF
NA,TRBV4-1,NA,TRBJ1-2,TGCGCCAGCAGCCAAGAGGGCTTAGCTAACTATGGCTACACCTTC,CASSQEGLANYGYTF
NA,TRBV13,NA,TRBJ1-2,TGTGCCAGCAGCTTAGCAGGGTCCTATGGCTACACCTTC,CASSLAGSYGYTF
TRBD1,TRBV6-6,NA,TRBJ1-1,TGTGCCAGCAGTGACAGGGGGAACACTGAAGCTTTCTTT,CASSDRGNTEAFF
NA,TRBV12-5,NA,TRBJ2-7,TGTGCTAGTGGTTTGGTAAGTGTTACCCAAGGCAACTACGAGCAGTACTTC,CASGLVSVTQGNYEQYF
TRBD2,TRBV19,NA,TRBJ2-1,TGTGCCAGTAGTGTCCTAAGCGGGAGTAACAATGAGCAGTTCTTC,CASSVLSGSNNEQFF
NA,TRBV25-1,NA,TRBJ1-2,TGTGCCAGCAGTGTAGTCGGGGCGGCTAACTATGGCTACACCTTC,CASSVVGAANYGYTF
NA,TRBV21-1,NA,TRBJ2-1,TGTGCCAGCAGCAAAGACCGGAATTCTAAGCCGATAAACAATGAGCAGTTCTTC,CASSKDRNSKPINNEQFF
TRBD2,TRBV2,NA,TRBJ2-2,TGTGCCAGCAGTACTAGCGGGGGTTCAAACACCGGGGAGCTGTTTTTT,CASSTSGGSNTGELFF
TRBD2,TRBV5-4,few,TRBJ2-4,TGTGCCAGCAGCACTTCCGGGACTAGCTACCACATTCAGTACTTC,CASSTSGTSYHIQYF
NA,TRBV7-2,few,TRBJ2-1,TGTGCCAGCAGCTTAGTAGGTAGCTCCTACAATGAGCAGTTCTTC,CASSLVGSSYNEQFF
TRBD1,TRBV4-1,NA,TRBJ2-7,TGCGCCAGCAGCCATCGGGGGACAGGGGACCCCTACGAGCAGTACTTC,CASSHRGTGDPYEQYF
NA,TRBV6-1,NA,TRBJ2-1,TGTGCCAGCAAAAGGGATGTAGTGCAGTTCTTC,CASKRDVVQFF
NA,TRBV9,NA,TRBJ2-4,TGTGCCAGCAGCGTATCCGACAGGATGGAAAACATTCAGTACTTC,CASSVSDRMENIQYF
NA,TRBV6-6,NA,TRBJ2-7,TGTGCCAGCGCTAAGGGTGGACGGCCCTACGAGCAGTACTTC,CASAKGGRPYEQYF
NA,TRBV10-3,NA,TRBJ2-7,TGTGCCATCAGTGAGTCATGGAGGGGCGTCCACGAGCAGTACTTC,CAISESWRGVHEQYF